This T cell receptor (beta chain) was sequenced for a study of graft-versus-host responses after intestinal transplantation. Findings and limits, study-wide: Association was observed between peak circulating GvH clone levels and early post-transplant HvG declines. Some GvH clones were seen earlier in gut or blood, suggesting intestinal origin.

V shed 10 bases and J shed 0 bases, with 18 bases lying between them. The CDR3 is made up of 15 amino acids. The V gene's germline CDR1 is SGHNT and CDR2 YYREEE (reference sequence). A single count supports this clone. Its antigen is unidentified. The data were produced by immunoSEQ multiplex PCR, yet TCRdb's version contains in-frame clones alone and is incomplete. The sample lists more than 65,000 clones, approximately 90% occurring once. Here the sequenced sample was unstimulated CD8+ T cells sorted from spleen or lymph node cells, taken before transplant. The clonotype comes from a human donor who was the organ donor for an intestinal transplant. V is TRBV5-4 and J is TRBJ2-3; a possible D gene is TRBD2 (7 bases). The DNA for the CDR3 is TGTGCCGGGGTCGTTGGGGGGGCTAGCACAGATACGCAGTATTTT. This encodes CAGVVGGASTDTQYF.